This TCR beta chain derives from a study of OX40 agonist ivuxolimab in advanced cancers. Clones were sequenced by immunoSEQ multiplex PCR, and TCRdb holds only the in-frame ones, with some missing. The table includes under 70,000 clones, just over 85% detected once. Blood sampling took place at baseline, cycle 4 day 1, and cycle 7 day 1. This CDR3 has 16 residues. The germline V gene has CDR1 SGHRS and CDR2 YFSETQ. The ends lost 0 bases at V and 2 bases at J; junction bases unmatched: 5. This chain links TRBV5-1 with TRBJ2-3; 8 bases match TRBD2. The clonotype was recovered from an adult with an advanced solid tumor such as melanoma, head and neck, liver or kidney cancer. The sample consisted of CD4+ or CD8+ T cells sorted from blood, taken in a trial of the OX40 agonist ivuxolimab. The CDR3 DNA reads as TGCGCCAGCAGCTTGGCCGTAGCGGGAAACACAGATACGCAGTATTTT. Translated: CASSLAVAGNTDTQYF.